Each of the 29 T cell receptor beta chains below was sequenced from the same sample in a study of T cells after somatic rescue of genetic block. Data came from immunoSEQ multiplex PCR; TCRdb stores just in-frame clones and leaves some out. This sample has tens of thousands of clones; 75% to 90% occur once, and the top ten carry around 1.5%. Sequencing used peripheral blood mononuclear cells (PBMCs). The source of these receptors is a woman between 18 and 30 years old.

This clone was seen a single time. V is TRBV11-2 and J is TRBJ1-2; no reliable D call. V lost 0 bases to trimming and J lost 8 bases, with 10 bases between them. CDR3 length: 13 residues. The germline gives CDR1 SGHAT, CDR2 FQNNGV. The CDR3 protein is CASSLDGVTGYTF. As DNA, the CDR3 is TGTGCCAGCAGCTTAGATGGAGTGACCGGCTACACCTTC.

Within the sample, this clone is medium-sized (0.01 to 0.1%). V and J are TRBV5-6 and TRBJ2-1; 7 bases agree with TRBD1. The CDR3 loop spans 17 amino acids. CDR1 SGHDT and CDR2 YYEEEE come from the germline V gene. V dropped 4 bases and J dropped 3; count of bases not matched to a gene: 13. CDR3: CASSRRLKRDSYNEQFF. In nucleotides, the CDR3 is TGTGCCAGCAGCCGAAGGTTGAAACGGGACAGCTACAATGAGCAGTTCTTC. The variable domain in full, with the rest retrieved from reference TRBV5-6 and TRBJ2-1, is DAGVTQSPTHLIKTRGQQVTLRCSPKSGHDTVSWYQQALGQGPQFIFQYYEEEERQRGNFPDRFSGHQFPNYSSELNVNALLLGDSALYLCASSRRLKRDSYNEQFFGPGTRLTVL.

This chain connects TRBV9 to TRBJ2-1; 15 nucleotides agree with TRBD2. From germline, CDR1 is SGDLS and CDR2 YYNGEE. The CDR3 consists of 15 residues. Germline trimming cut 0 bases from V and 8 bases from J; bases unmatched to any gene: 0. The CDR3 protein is CASSVGTSGRDEQFF. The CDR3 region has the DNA TGTGCCAGCAGCGTAGGGACTAGCGGGAGGGATGAGCAGTTCTTC.

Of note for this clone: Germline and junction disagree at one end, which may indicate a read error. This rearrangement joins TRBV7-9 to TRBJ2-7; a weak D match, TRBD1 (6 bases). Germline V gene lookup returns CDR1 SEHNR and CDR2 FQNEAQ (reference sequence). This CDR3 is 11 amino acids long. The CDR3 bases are TGTGCCAGCAGCTCAACAGGGCATCCGGACTTC. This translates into CASSSTGHPDF.

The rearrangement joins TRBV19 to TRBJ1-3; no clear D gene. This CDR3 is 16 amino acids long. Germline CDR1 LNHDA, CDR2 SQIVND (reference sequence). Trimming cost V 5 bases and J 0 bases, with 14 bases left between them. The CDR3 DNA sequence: TGTGCCAGTAGTTTGCAGCTCCAACCCTCTGGAAACACCATATATTTT. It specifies CASSLQLQPSGNTIYF. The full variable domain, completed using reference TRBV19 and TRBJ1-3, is DGGITQSPKYLFRKEGQNVTLSCEQNLNHDAMYWYRQDPGQGLRLIYYSQIVNDFQKGDIAEGYSVSREKKESFPLTVTSAQKNPTAFYLCASSLQLQPSGNTIYFGEGSWLTVV.

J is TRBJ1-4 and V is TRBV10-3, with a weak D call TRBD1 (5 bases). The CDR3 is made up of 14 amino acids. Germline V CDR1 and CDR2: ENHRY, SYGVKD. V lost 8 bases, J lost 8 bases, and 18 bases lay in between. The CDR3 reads CAIGRSGLEEKLFF. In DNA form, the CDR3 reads TGTGCCATCGGCAGATCAGGGTTGGAAGAAAAACTGTTTTTT.

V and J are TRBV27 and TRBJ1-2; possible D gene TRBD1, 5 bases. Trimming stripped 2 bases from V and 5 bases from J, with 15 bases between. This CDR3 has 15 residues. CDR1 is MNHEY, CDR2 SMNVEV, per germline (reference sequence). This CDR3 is CASSLRWGIAYGYTF. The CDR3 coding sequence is TGTGCCAGCAGTTTACGATGGGGGATTGCTTATGGCTACACCTTC.

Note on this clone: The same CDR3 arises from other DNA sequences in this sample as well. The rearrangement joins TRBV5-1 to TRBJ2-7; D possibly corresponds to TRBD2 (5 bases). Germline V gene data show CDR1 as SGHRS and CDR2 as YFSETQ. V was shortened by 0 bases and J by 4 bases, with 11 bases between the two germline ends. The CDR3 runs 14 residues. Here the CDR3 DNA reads TGCGCCAGCAGCTTGGCAGGTCGAGGGTACGAGCAGTACTTC. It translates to CASSLAGRGYEQYF.

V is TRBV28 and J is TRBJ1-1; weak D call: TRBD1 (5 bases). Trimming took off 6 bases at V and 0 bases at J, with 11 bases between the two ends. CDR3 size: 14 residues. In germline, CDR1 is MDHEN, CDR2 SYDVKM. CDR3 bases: TGTGCCAGCAGGCAGACAGTTATGAACACTGAAGCTTTCTTT. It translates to CASRQTVMNTEAFF.

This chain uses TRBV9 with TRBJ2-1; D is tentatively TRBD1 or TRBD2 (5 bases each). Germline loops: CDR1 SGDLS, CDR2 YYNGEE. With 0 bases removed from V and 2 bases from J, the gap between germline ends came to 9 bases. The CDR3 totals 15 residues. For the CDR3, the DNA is TGTGCCAGCAGCGTAGGAGGGACGACCTACAATGAGCAGTTCTTC. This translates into CASSVGGTTYNEQFF.

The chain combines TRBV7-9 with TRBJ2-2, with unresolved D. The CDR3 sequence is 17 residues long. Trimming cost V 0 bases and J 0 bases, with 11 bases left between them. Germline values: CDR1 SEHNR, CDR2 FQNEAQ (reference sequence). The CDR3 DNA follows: TGTGCCAGCAGCTTAGCGTTGGGTGGTACGAACACCGGGGAGCTGTTTTTT. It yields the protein CASSLALGGTNTGELFF.

The DNA for the CDR3 is TGTGCCATTAGGACGGACTATGGCTACACCTTC. Its protein product is CAIRTDYGYTF. The chain is built from TRBV6-5 and TRBJ1-2; unclear D gene. V lost 10 bases and J 3 bases, leaving 9 bases between the germline ends. This CDR3 is built from 11 residues. Germline V gene data show CDR1 as MNHEY and CDR2 as SVGAGI.

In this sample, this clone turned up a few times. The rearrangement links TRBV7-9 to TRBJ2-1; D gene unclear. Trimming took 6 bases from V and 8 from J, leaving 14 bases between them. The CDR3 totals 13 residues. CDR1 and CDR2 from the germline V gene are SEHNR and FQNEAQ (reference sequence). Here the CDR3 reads CASRGPPVDEQFF. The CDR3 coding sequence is TGTGCCAGCAGAGGTCCCCCCGTTGATGAGCAGTTCTTC.

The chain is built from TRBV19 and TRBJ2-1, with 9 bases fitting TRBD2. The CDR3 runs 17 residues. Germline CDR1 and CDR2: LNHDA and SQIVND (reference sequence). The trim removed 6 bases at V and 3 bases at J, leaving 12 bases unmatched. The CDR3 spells CASSQRLAVVVYNEQFF. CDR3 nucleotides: TGTGCCAGTAGCCAGCGACTAGCGGTAGTGGTCTACAATGAGCAGTTCTTC.

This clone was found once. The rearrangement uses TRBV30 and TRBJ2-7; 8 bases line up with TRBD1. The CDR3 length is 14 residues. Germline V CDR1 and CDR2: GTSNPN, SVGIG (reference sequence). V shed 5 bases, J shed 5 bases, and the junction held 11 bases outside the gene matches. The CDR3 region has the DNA TGTGCCTGGGGCGACGGACAGGGAGGCCACGAGCAGTACTTC. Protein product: CAWGDGQGGHEQYF.

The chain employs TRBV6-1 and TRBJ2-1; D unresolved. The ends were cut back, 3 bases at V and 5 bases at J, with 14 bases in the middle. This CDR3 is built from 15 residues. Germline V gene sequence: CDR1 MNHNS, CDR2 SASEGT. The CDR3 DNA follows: TGTGCCAGCAGTGAGGGTTTTAGACTTAACAATGAGCAGTTCTTC. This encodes CASSEGFRLNNEQFF.

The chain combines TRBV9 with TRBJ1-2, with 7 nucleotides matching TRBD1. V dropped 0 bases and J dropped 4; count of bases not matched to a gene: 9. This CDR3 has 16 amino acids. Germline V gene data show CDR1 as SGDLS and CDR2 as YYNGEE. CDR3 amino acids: CASSVEPGGGSYGYTF. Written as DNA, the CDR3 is TGTGCCAGCAGCGTAGAACCAGGGGGTGGGAGCTATGGCTACACCTTC.

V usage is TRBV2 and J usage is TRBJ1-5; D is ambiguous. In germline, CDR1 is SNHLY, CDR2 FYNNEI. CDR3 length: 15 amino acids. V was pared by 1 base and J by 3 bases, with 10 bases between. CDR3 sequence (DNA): TGTGCCAGCAGTGAAGTTAGAGTACACAATCAGCCCCAGCATTTT. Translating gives CASSEVRVHNQPQHF.

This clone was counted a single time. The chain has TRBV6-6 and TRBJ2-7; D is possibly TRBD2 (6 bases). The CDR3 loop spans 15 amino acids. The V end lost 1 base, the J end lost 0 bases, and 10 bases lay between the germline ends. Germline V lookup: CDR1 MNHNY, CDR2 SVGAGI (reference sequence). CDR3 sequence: CASSYFASDSYEQYF. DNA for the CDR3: TGTGCCAGCAGTTACTTCGCTAGCGACTCCTACGAGCAGTACTTC.

CDR3 sequence reads: CASSFGGPLPTGELFF. DNA of the CDR3: TGTGCCAGCAGCTTTGGGGGGCCTTTGCCCACCGGGGAGCTGTTTTTT. V and J are TRBV5-6 and TRBJ2-2; D possibly uses TRBD1 or TRBD2 (6 bases each). Trimming left V 2 bases short and J 4 bases short, with 15 bases between. CDR3 length equals 16 residues. Germline V lookup: CDR1 SGHDT, CDR2 YYEEEE.

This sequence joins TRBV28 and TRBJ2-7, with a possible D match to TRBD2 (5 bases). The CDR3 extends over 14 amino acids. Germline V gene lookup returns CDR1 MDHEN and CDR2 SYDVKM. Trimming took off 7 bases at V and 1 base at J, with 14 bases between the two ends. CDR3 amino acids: CASNGGGSSYEQYF. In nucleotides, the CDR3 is TGTGCCAGCAACGGAGGCGGGTCTTCCTACGAGCAGTACTTC.

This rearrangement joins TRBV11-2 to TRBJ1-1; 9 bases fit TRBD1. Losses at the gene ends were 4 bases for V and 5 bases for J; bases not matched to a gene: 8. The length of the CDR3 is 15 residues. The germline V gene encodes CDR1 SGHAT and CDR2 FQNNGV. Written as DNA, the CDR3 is TGTGCCAGCAGCTCGGCCGGGACAGGGTTGACTGAAGCTTTCTTT. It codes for CASSSAGTGLTEAFF.

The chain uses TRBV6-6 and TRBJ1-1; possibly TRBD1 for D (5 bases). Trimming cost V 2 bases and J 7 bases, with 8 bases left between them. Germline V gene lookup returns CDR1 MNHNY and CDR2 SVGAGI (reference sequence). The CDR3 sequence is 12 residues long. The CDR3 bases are TGTGCCAGCAGTTACCGGGACGATGAAGCTTTCTTT. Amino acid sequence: CASSYRDDEAFF.

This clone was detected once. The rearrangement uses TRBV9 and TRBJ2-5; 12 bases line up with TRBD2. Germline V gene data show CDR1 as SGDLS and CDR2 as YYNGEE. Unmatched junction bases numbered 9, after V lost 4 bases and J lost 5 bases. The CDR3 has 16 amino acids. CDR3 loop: CASSPRTSGVEETQYF. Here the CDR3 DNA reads TGTGCCAGCAGCCCCAGGACTAGCGGGGTGGAGGAGACCCAGTACTTC.

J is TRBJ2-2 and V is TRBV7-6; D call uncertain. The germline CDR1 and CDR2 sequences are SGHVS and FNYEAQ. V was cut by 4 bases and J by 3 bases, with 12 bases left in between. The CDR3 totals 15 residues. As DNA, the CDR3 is TGTGCCAGCAGCTCCTCCCCCGGTGACACCGGGGAGCTGTTTTTT. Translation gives CASSSSPGDTGELFF.

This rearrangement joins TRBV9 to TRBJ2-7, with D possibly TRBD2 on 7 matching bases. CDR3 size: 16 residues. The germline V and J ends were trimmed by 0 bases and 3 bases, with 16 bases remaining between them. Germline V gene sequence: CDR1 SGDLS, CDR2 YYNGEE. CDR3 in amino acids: CASSVGVAGAGYEQYF. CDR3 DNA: TGTGCCAGCAGCGTAGGTGTGGCGGGGGCCGGCTACGAGCAGTACTTC.

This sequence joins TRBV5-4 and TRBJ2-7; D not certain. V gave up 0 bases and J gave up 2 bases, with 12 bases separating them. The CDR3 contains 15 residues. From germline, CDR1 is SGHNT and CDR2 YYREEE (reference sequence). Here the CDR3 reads CASSLDTPLPYEQYF. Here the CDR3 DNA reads TGTGCCAGCAGCTTGGACACCCCCCTCCCCTACGAGCAGTACTTC.

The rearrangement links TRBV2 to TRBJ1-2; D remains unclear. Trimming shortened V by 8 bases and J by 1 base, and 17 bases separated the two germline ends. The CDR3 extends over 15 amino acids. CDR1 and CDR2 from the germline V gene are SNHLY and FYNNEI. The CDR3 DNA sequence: TGTGCCAGCCCCGAATGGGCCAAAATTAACTATGGCTACACCTTC. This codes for CASPEWAKINYGYTF. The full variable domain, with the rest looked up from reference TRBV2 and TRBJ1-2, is EPEVTQTPSHQVTQMGQEVILRCVPISNHLYFYWYRQILGQKVEFLVSFYNNEISEKSEIFDDQFSVERPDGSNFTLKIRSTKLEDSAMYFCASPEWAKINYGYTFGSGTRLTVV.

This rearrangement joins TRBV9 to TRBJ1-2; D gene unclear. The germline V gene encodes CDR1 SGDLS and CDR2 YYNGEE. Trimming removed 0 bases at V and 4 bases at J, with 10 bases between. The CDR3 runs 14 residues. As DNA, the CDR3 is TGTGCCAGCAGCGTAGGGGATAACGGCTATGGCTACACCTTC. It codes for CASSVGDNGYGYTF. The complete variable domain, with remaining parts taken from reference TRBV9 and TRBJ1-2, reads DSGVTQTPKHLITATGQRVTLRCSPRSGDLSVYWYQQSLDQGLQFLIQYYNGEERAKGNILERFSAQQFPDLHSELNLSSLELGDSALYFCASSVGDNGYGYTFGSGTRLTVV.